Sequencing of this TCR beta chain was carried out in a study of blood T cell repertoires in COVID-19. Authors' methods: Reference gene primer amplification gave nucleated cell count estimates. Here immunoSEQ multiplex PCR was the method, and the copy in TCRdb shows in-frame clones only, minus some. V and J calls plus clone size are reproduced from that table; the DNA served to infer D and trimming. This sample carries over 150,000 clones, more than 80% of them seen once, and the ten largest clones take more than 5.5%. Trimming removed 1 base from V and 1 base from J, with 4 bases in between. There are 14 residues in the CDR3. Germline V CDR1 and CDR2: LGHDT, YNNKEL (reference sequence).

The chain has TRBV3-1 (or the pseudogene TRBV3-2) and TRBJ2-2; D is ambiguous. Sample: PBMCs or T cells enriched from blood (not recorded which). The receptor was derived from a man between 40 and 49 years old who had recovered from COVID-19. The CDR3 DNA sequence: TGTGCCAGCAGCCAAGCAGGGAACACCGGGGAGCTGTTTTTT. It translates to CASSQAGNTGELFF.